A selection of T cell receptor beta chains follows, all from one sample in a study of OX40 agonist ivuxolimab in advanced cancers. Method: immunoSEQ multiplex PCR; TCRdb's copy keeps in-frame clones and lacks some. The data hold approximately 90,000 clones, with roughly 89% observed a single time. Sequenced material: CD4+ or CD8+ T cells sorted from blood, taken in a trial of the OX40 agonist ivuxolimab. The receptors stem from an adult with an advanced solid tumor such as melanoma, head and neck, liver or kidney cancer. CDR3s include the opening cysteine and the closing phenylalanine or tryptophan. The D gene is left open where the match is weak. The size entry is marked missing in some rows and otherwise reads once, few, many or a size class.

j_gene | v_gene | abundance | d_gene | CDR3aa | CDR3nt
TRBJ2-2 | TRBV27 | . | . | CASRPKNTGELFF | TGTGCCAGCAGACCAAAGAACACCGGGGAGCTGTTTTTT
TRBJ1-4 | TRBV7-9 | . | TRBD1 | CASSLSAGQGEKLFF | TGTGCCAGCAGCTTATCGGCCGGACAGGGTGAAAAACTGTTTTTT
TRBJ1-1 | TRBV7-9 | . | . | CASSLRAFF | TGTGCCAGCAGCTTACGAGCTTTCTTT
TRBJ1-2 | TRBV6-4 | once | . | CASTPEAGSYGYTF | TGTGCCAGCACCCCCGAGGCAGGCTCCTATGGCTACACCTTC
TRBJ1-4 | TRBV10-3 | . | . | CAIRQDGTANEKLFF | TGTGCCATCAGGCAAGACGGGACCGCTAATGAAAAACTGTTTTTT
TRBJ1-1 | TRBV18 | . | . | CASSPENEGEAFF | TGTGCCAGCTCACCAGAGAATGAGGGTGAAGCTTTCTTT
TRBJ1-2 | TRBV7-2 | . | . | CASSLRAGDGYTF | TGTGCCAGCAGCTTAAGGGCAGGGGATGGCTACACCTTC
TRBJ2-2 | TRBV5-8 | . | . | CASSFRPGSTGELFF | TGTGCCAGCAGCTTCAGGCCAGGAAGCACCGGGGAGCTGTTTTTT
TRBJ1-5 | TRBV2 | medium-sized | . | CANSLGGNQPQHF | TGTGCCAACTCACTGGGGGGCAATCAGCCCCAGCATTTT
TRBJ1-5 | TRBV30 | . | TRBD1 | CAWGGQGNQPQHF | TGTGCCTGGGGGGGACAGGGGAATCAGCCCCAGCATTTT
TRBJ1-4 | TRBV30 | . | . | CAWSPDEKLFF | TGTGCCTGGAGTCCTGATGAAAAACTGTTTTTT
TRBJ1-1 | TRBV5-6 | . | TRBD1 | CASSEGQINTEAFF | TGTGCCAGCAGCGAGGGACAGATAAACACTGAAGCTTTCTTT
TRBJ2-1 | TRBV7-2 | . | . | CASLAGDGNEQFF | TGTGCCAGCCTCGCCGGGGATGGGAATGAGCAGTTCTTC
TRBJ2-7 | TRBV18 | . | . | CASSRREEDEQYF | TGTGCCAGCTCTCGGCGGGAAGAGGACGAGCAGTACTTC
TRBJ2-7 | TRBV7-2 | . | . | CASSFSANREQYF | TGTGCCAGCAGCTTTTCAGCGAATAGGGAGCAGTACTTC
TRBJ1-1 | TRBV11-2 | . | . | CASSLGKTGEAFF | TGTGCCAGCAGCTTAGGAAAAACAGGTGAAGCTTTCTTT
TRBJ2-7 | TRBV5-8 | . | TRBD1 | CASSRLQGPFYEQYF | TGTGCCAGCAGCCGCTTACAGGGGCCCTTCTACGAGCAGTACTTC
TRBJ2-7 | TRBV30 | . | TRBD2 | CAWRTTGGLRYQYF | TGTGCCTGGAGGACAACGGGAGGACTTCGCTATCAGTACTTC
TRBJ2-1 | TRBV29-1 | . | . | CSVDNPPDRRLSEQFF | TGCAGCGTGGATAATCCCCCCGACAGGCGGCTAAGTGAGCAGTTCTTC
TRBJ2-7 | TRBV29-1 | once | . | CSARDPARDYEQYF | TGCAGCGCCAGGGACCCAGCGAGGGACTACGAGCAGTACTTC
TRBJ1-3 | TRBV11-3 | . | . | CASSSPEGLTRSSGNAIYF | TGTGCCAGCAGCTCCCCCGAGGGATTGACGAGGAGCTCTGGAAACGCCATATATTTT
TRBJ2-5 | TRBV7-8 | once | . | CASSPHRETQYF | TGTGCCAGCAGCCCCCATCGAGAGACCCAGTACTTC
TRBJ2-5 | TRBV5-1 | . | . | CASSLGVSAFSGETQYF | TGCGCCAGCAGCTTGGGGGTTAGCGCTTTCTCTGGGGAGACCCAGTACTTC
TRBJ1-1 | TRBV19 | . | . | CASSSQGSNTEAFF | TGTGCCAGTAGTTCCCAGGGTTCGAACACTGAAGCTTTCTTT
TRBJ1-1 | TRBV5-4 | . | . | CASSRGADINLNTEAFF | TGTGCCAGCAGCCGTGGGGCAGACATTAATCTTAACACTGAAGCTTTCTTT
TRBJ1-2 | TRBV7-9 | . | . | CASSPAGFLDGYTF | TGTGCCAGCAGCCCCGCCGGATTCCTGGATGGCTACACCTTC
TRBJ2-7 | TRBV30 | . | . | CAWNLGGDDEQYF | TGTGCCTGGAATCTGGGGGGTGACGACGAGCAGTACTTC
TRBJ2-1 | TRBV14 | . | TRBD2 | CASSQDLFGTSSYNEQFF | TGTGCCAGCAGCCAAGATTTATTCGGGACTAGCTCCTACAATGAGCAGTTCTTC
TRBJ2-7 | TRBV6-5 | . | . | CASSPQTGPYEQYF | TGTGCCAGCAGTCCACAGACCGGACCCTACGAGCAGTACTTC
TRBJ2-2 | TRBV11-3 | . | . | CASSLRGSNTGELFF | TGTGCCAGCAGCCTCCGGGGGTCGAACACCGGGGAGCTGTTTTTT
TRBJ1-2 | TRBV4-1 | . | TRBD1 | CASSPRTGSWGDYGYTF | TGCGCCAGCAGCCCTCGGACAGGGAGTTGGGGAGACTATGGCTACACCTTC
TRBJ2-1 | TRBV6-6 | once | . | CASTPLASSYNEQFF | TGTGCCAGCACCCCGCTAGCCTCTTCCTACAATGAGCAGTTCTTC
TRBJ1-5 | TRBV2 | . | TRBD1 | CASRGGQGNQPQHF | TGTGCCAGCAGAGGGGGACAGGGTAATCAGCCCCAGCATTTT
TRBJ2-5 | TRBV25-1 | . | TRBD2 | CASRGALAGVTETQYF | TGTGCCAGCAGGGGGGCACTAGCGGGAGTTACAGAGACCCAGTACTTC
TRBJ2-5 | TRBV20-1 | once | . | CSVVRKTQYF | TGCAGTGTGGTGAGGAAGACCCAGTACTTC
TRBJ2-3 | TRBV19 | . | . | CASTPPQKTDTQYF | TGTGCCAGTACCCCCCCCCAGAAAACAGATACGCAGTATTTT
TRBJ1-1 | TRBV6-1 | . | TRBD1 | CASRDDRGGTEAFF | TGTGCCAGCAGGGACGACAGGGGAGGTACTGAAGCTTTCTTT
TRBJ1-1 | TRBV5-1 | . | . | CASSLAAANTEAFF | TGCGCCAGCAGCTTGGCGGCGGCGAACACTGAAGCTTTCTTT
TRBJ2-2 | TRBV6-6 | . | TRBD1 | CASSPRDRGNTGELFF | TGTGCCAGCAGTCCCCGGGACAGGGGGAACACCGGGGAGCTGTTTTTT
TRBJ1-3 | TRBV6-6 | once | . | CASSRSFQGAGNTIYF | TGTGCCAGCAGTCGTTCGTTTCAGGGAGCTGGAAACACCATATATTTT
TRBJ2-7 | TRBV4-3 | once | . | CASSPTSYSFYEQYF | TGCGCCAGCAGCCCGACCAGTTATTCTTTCTACGAGCAGTACTTC